The clone carrying this T cell receptor beta chain was seen only a few times. The sample is drawn from a study of cytomegalovirus exposure and HLA in healthy donors. Germline CDR1 and CDR2: MNHNS and SASEGT. The CDR3 contains 14 residues. With 5 bases clipped from V and 6 bases from J, the junction kept 7 bases outside the gene matches. In the PCR, 60 Vbeta and 13 Jbeta primers were used. Assay used: immunoSEQ multiplex PCR; TCRdb lists only in-frame clones, some missing. Of under 150,000 clones listed, approximately 80% are singletons. The sequence was obtained from a man aged 50 or older in good health and CMV-seronegative. Sequencing input: PBMCs. This chain connects TRBV6-1 to TRBJ1-5, with 7 nucleotides matching TRBD1. As DNA, the CDR3 is TGTGCCAGCAGTATTGGACAGGCGGGTCAGCCCCAGCATTTT. As protein: CASSIGQAGQPQHF.